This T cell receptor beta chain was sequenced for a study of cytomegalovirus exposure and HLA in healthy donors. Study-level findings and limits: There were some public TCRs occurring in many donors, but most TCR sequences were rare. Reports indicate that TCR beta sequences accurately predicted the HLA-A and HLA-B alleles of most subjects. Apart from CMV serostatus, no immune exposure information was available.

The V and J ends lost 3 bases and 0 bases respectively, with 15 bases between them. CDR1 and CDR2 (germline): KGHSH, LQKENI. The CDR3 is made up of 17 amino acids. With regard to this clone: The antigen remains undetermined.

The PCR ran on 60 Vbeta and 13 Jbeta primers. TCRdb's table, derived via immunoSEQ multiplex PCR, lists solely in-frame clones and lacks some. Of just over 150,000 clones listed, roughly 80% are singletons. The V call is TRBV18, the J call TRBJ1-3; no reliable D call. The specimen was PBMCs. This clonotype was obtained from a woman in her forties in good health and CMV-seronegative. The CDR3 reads CASSPDSQPLSGNTIYF. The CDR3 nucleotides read TGTGCCAGCTCACCGGACTCACAACCCCTCTCTGGAAACACCATATATTTT.